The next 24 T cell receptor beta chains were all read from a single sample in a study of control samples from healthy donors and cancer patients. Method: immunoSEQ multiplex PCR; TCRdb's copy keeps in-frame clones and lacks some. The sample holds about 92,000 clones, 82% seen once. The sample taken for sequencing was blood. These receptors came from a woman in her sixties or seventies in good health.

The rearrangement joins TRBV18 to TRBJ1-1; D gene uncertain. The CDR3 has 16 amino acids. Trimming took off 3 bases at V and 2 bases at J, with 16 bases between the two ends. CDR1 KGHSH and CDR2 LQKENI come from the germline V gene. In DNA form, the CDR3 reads TGTGCCAGCTCACCCATTGCCAATCCCCTTAACACTGAAGCTTTCTTT. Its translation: CASSPIANPLNTEAFF.

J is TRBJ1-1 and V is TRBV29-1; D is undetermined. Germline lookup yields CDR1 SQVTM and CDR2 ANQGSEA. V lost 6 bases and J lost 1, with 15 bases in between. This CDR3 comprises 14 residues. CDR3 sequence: CSVGPRVANTEAFF. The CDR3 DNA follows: TGCAGCGTCGGACCCCGGGTTGCGAACACTGAAGCTTTCTTT. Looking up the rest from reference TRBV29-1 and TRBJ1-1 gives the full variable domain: SAVISQKPSRDICQRGTSLTIQCQVDSQVTMMFWYRQQPGQSLTLIATANQGSEATYESGFVIDKFPISRPNLTFSTLTVSNMSPEDSSIYLCSVGPRVANTEAFFGQGTRLTVV.

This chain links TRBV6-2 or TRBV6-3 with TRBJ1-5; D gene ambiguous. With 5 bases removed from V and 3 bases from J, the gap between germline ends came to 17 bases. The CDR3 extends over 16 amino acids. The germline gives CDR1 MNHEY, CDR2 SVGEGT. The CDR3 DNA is TGTGCCAGCAGTGGATTTGGGAGAATCCTCAATCAGCCCCAGCATTTT. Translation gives CASSGFGRILNQPQHF.

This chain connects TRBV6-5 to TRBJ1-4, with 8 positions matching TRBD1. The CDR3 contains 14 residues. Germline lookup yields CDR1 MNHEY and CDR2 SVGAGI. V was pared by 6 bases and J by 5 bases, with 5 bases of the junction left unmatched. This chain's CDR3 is CASRRTGRNEKLFF. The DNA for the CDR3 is TGTGCCAGCAGGCGGACAGGGCGAAATGAAAAACTGTTTTTT.

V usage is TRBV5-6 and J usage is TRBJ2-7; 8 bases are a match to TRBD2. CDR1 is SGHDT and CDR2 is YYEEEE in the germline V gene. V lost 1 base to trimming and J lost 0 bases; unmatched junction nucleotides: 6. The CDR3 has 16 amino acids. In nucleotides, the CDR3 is TGTGCCAGCAGCTTGAGTCACAGCGGGAGCTCCTACGAGCAGTACTTC. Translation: CASSLSHSGSSYEQYF.

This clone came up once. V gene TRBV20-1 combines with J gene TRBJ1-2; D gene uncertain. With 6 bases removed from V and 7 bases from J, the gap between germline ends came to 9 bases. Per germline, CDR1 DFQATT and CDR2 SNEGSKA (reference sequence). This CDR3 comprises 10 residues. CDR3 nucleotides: TGCAGTGCACCAGTGGGTGGCTACACCTTC. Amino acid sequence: CSAPVGGYTF.

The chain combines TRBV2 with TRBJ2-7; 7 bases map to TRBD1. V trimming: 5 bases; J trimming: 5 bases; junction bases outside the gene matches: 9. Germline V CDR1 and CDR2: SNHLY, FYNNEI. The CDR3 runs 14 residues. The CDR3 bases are TGTGCCAGCAGTCGGGGACAGTTGTTACACGAGCAGTACTTC. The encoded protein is CASSRGQLLHEQYF.

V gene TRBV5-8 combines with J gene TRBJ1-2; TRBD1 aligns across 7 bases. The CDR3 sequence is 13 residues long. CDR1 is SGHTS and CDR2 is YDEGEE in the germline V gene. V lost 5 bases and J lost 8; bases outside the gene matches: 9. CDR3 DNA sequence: TGTGCCAGCAGGATCAGACAGGGTACGGGCTACACCTTC. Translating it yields CASRIRQGTGYTF.

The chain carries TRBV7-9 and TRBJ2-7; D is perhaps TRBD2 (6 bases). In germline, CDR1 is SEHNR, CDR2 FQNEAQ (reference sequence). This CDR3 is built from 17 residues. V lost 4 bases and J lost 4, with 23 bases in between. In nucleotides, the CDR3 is TGTGCCAGCAGCTCTGGGCCGACAGCCCCGCGGGATTACGAGCAGTACTTC. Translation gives CASSSGPTAPRDYEQYF.

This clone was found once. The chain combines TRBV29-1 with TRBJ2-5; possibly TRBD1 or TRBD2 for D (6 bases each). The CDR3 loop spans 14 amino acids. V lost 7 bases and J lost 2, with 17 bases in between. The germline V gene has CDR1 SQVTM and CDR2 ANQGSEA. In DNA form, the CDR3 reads TGCAGCGGGGTGGAGGGCAGGGGACAAGAGACCCAGTACTTC. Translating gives CSGVEGRGQETQYF.

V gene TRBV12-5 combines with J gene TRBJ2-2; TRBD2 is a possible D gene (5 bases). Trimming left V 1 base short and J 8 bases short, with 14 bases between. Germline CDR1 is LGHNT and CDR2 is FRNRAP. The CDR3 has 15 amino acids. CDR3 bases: TGTGCTAGTGGTTTGGCCGCCGGACTTCCTGGGGAGCTGTTTTTT. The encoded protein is CASGLAAGLPGELFF.

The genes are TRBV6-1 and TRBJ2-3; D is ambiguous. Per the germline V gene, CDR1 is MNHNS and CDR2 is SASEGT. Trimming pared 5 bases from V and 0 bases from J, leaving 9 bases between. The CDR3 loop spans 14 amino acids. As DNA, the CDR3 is TGTGCCAGCAGTCCCATTCTTAGCACAGATACGCAGTATTTT. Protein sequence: CASSPILSTDTQYF.

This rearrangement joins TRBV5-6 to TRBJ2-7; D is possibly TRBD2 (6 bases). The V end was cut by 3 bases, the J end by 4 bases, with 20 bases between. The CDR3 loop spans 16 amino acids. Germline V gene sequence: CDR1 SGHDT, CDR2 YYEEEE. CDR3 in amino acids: CASSYGYGGPQYEQYF. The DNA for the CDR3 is TGTGCCAGCAGCTATGGATACGGGGGTCCTCAATACGAGCAGTACTTC.

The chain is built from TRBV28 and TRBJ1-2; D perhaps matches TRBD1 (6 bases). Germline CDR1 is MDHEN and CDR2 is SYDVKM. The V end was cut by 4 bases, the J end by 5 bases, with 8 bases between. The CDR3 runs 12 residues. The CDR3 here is CASSYTGYGYTF. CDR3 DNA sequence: TGTGCCAGCAGTTACACAGGGTATGGCTACACCTTC.

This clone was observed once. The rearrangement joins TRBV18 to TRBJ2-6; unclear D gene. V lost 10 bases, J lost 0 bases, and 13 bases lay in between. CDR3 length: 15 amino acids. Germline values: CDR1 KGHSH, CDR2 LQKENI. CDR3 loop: CATAGDFSGANVLTF. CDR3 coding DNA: TGTGCCACCGCTGGGGATTTCTCTGGGGCCAACGTCCTGACTTTC.

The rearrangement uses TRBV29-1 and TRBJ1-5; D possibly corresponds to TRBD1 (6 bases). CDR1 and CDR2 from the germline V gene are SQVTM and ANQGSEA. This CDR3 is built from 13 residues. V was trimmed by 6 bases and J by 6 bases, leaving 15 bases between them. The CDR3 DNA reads TGCAGCGTAGTTCCAGGGGCGGGTCAGCCCCAGCATTTT. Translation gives CSVVPGAGQPQHF.

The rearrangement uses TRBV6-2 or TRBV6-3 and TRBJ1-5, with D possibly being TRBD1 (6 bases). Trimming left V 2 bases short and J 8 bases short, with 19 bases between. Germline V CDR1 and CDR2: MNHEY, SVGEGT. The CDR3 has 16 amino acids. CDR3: CASSYPAGAGGEPQHF. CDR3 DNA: TGTGCCAGCAGTTACCCCGCGGGGGCCGGAGGAGAGCCCCAGCATTTT.

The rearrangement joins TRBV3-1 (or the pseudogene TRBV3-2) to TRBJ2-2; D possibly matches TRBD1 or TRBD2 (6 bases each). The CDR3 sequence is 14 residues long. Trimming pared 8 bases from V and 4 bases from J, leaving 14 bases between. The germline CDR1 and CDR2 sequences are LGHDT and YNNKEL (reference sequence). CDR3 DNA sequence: TGTGCCAGCGGGGGGCGGTTTCTCACCGGGGAGCTGTTTTTT. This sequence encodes CASGGRFLTGELFF.

The DNA of the CDR3 is TGTGCCAGCAGTTATGAGGGAGTAGGTGGCTACACCTTC. It encodes CASSYEGVGGYTF. This sequence joins TRBV6-2 or TRBV6-3 and TRBJ1-2; no clear D gene. The CDR3 has 13 residues. V lost 3 bases, J lost 7 bases, and 12 bases lay in between. The V gene's germline CDR1 is MNHEY and CDR2 SVGEGT.

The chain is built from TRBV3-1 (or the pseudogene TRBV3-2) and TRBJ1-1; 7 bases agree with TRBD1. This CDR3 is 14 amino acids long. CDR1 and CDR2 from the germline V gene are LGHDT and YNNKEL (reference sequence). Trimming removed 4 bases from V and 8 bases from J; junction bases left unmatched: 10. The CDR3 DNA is TGTGCCAGCAGCCTCCGGACAGGTCTTAGAGAAGCTTTCTTT. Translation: CASSLRTGLREAFF.

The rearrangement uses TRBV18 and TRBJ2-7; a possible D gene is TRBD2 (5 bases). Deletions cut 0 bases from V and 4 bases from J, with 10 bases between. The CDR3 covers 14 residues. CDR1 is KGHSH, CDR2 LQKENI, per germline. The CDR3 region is CASSPPVWRYEQYF. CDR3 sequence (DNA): TGTGCCAGCTCACCACCCGTCTGGAGGTACGAGCAGTACTTC.

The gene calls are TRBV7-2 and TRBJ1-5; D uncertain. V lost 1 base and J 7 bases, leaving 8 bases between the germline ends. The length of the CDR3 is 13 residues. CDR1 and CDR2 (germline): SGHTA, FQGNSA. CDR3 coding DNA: TGTGCCAGCAGCTTAGATGGGCACCAGCCCCAGCATTTT. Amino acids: CASSLDGHQPQHF.

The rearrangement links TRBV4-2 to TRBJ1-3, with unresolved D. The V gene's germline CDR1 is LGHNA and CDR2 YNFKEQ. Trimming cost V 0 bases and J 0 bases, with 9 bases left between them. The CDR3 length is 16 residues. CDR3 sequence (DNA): TGTGCCAGCAGCCAAGATGTTACAGTCTCTGGAAACACCATATATTTT. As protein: CASSQDVTVSGNTIYF.

The CDR3 DNA reads as TGTGCCAGTAGTTCTGCGGGGGCCCCAGGAGCCAAAAACATTCAGTACTTC. Encoded protein: CASSSAGAPGAKNIQYF. The V call is TRBV19, the J call TRBJ2-4; a possible D gene is TRBD2 (7 bases). In germline, CDR1 is LNHDA, CDR2 SQIVND (reference sequence). V dropped 5 bases and J dropped 0 bases, with 17 bases sitting between them. The CDR3 totals 17 residues.